A selection of T cell receptor beta chains follows, all from one sample in a study of beta chain features in type 1 diabetes. Some clones are missing from TCRdb's copy, which holds only in-frame ones; the method was immunoSEQ multiplex PCR. This sample has about 41,000 clones, with approximately 61% found just once. Source material: Tregs from blood. The receptor set was obtained from a man aged 30 to 39 with type 1 diabetes. Some clones in this sample may be carry-over from other donors' samples. Both conserved end residues are part of each CDR3. Fields, in order: clone size, D gene, V gene, J gene, CDR3 DNA, CDR3 protein. The D gene is left open where the match is weak. A row's size may be missing; if present it is once, few, many or a size class.

size: few; D: TRBD2; V: TRBV5-1; J: TRBJ2-7; DNA: TGCGCCAGCAGCTTGGGAGGTCTAGCGGGGTATGCGGGAGAGCAGTACTTC; CDR3: CASSLGGLAGYAGEQYF
size: .; D: .; V: TRBV6-1; J: TRBJ1-2; DNA: TGTGCCAGCAGTGAAGGGAGGGGAGGAGGCTACACCTTC; CDR3: CASSEGRGGGYTF
size: .; D: .; V: TRBV5-1; J: TRBJ2-4; DNA: TGCGCCAGCAGCCCCGGGGGTTCAGGGATTTCACGCATTCAGTACTTC; CDR3: CASSPGGSGISRIQYF
size: .; D: TRBD1; V: TRBV7-8; J: TRBJ2-7; DNA: TGTGCCAGCAGCTTTTTACCCGGGACAGGGTACGAGCAGTACTTC; CDR3: CASSFLPGTGYEQYF
size: .; D: .; V: TRBV28; J: TRBJ2-1; DNA: TGTGCCAGCAGCCTCCCCAGCGGCTACAATGAGCAGTTCTTC; CDR3: CASSLPSGYNEQFF
size: few; D: .; V: TRBV21-1; J: TRBJ2-3; DNA: TGTGCCAGCAGAGAGGGGACATGCGGGGGGCAAAGATTGCGCACAGATACGCAGTATTTT; CDR3: CASREGTCGGQRLRTDTQYF
size: .; D: .; V: TRBV18; J: TRBJ2-7; DNA: TGTGCCAGCACCCGCCCCGGGACTTCTACCTACGAGCAGTACTTC; CDR3: CASTRPGTSTYEQYF
size: .; D: .; V: TRBV9; J: TRBJ2-3; DNA: TGTGCCAGCAGCGAAGGTCGAGGGCCCGGAGATACGCAGTATTTT; CDR3: CASSEGRGPGDTQYF
size: .; D: .; V: TRBV7-9; J: TRBJ1-2; DNA: TGTGCCAGCAGCCGTCCGGGAGCTAACTATGGCTACACCTTC; CDR3: CASSRPGANYGYTF
size: .; D: TRBD1; V: TRBV7-9; J: TRBJ1-4; DNA: TGTGCCAGCAGCTTCGTCCCGGGACAGGGAGGAACCGAAAAACTGTTTTTT; CDR3: CASSFVPGQGGTEKLFF
size: .; D: .; V: TRBV29-1; J: TRBJ2-1; DNA: TGCAGCGTTGTCCCCCGGAGGCCGGCCAATGAGCAGTTCTTC; CDR3: CSVVPRRPANEQFF
size: .; D: .; V: TRBV7-9; J: TRBJ2-2; DNA: TGTGCCAGCAGCGTGACTAGCACCGGGGAGCTGTTTTTT; CDR3: CASSVTSTGELFF
size: .; D: TRBD1; V: TRBV5-1; J: TRBJ2-2; DNA: TGCGCCAGCAGCTCTGGACAGGGCGGTGGCGGGGAGCTGTTTTTT; CDR3: CASSSGQGGGGELFF
size: large; D: .; V: TRBV18; J: TRBJ2-3; DNA: TGTGCCAGCTTCTCCCGGACAGATACGCAGTATTTT; CDR3: CASFSRTDTQYF
size: .; D: .; V: TRBV19; J: TRBJ2-7; DNA: TGTGCCAGTAAGCATAGGGGGAACTACGAGCAGTACTTC; CDR3: CASKHRGNYEQYF
size: .; D: .; V: TRBV7-2; J: TRBJ1-6; DNA: TGTGCCAGCAGCTTAGCGCGGGGACCCCTCCACTTT; CDR3: CASSLARGPLHF
size: .; D: TRBD1; V: TRBV5-4; J: TRBJ1-1; DNA: TGTGCCAGCAGCTTTGACAGGGCGAACACTGAAGCTTTCTTT; CDR3: CASSFDRANTEAFF
size: .; D: .; V: TRBV2; J: TRBJ1-5; DNA: TGTGCCAGCAGTAATAGGGAGCGCCAGCCCCAGCATTTT; CDR3: CASSNRERQPQHF
size: .; D: .; V: TRBV14; J: TRBJ2-5; DNA: TGTGCCAGCAGCCAACTAAGCGAGACCCAGTACTTC; CDR3: CASSQLSETQYF
size: .; D: .; V: TRBV20-1; J: TRBJ1-2; DNA: TGCAGTACGCTAGGGGGTTACGGCTACACCTTC; CDR3: CSTLGGYGYTF
size: once; D: TRBD2; V: TRBV5-1; J: TRBJ2-1; DNA: TGCGCCAGCAGCTTGGTACCGGGACTAGCGGGGGCTGAGCAGTTCTTC; CDR3: CASSLVPGLAGAEQFF
size: once; D: .; V: TRBV29-1; J: TRBJ2-3; DNA: TGCAGCGTTGAAGACACAACAGATACGCAGTATTTT; CDR3: CSVEDTTDTQYF
size: once; D: .; V: TRBV6-6; J: TRBJ1-4; DNA: TGTGCCAGCAGTTACCTTGCGGGGAAACTGTTTTTT; CDR3: CASSYLAGKLFF
size: .; D: .; V: TRBV4-2; J: TRBJ2-7; DNA: TGTGCCAGCAGCCAGACTGGCGGGCTGGAGCAGTACTTC; CDR3: CASSQTGGLEQYF
size: .; D: .; V: TRBV30; J: TRBJ1-5; DNA: TGTGCCTGGAGTGGTCGGGAGAATCAGCCCCAGCATTTT; CDR3: CAWSGRENQPQHF
size: few; D: TRBD1; V: TRBV2; J: TRBJ2-2; DNA: TGTGCCAGCAGGCCGGACAGGGGAAACACCGGGGAGCTGTTTTTT; CDR3: CASRPDRGNTGELFF
size: .; D: .; V: TRBV4-2; J: TRBJ1-2; DNA: TGTGCCAGCAGCCAAGTGGACAGTAACTATGGCTACACCTTC; CDR3: CASSQVDSNYGYTF
size: .; D: TRBD2; V: TRBV6-1; J: TRBJ2-1; DNA: TGTGCCAGCAGGGCTGGACTAGCAGGTCGGAATGAGCAGTTCTTC; CDR3: CASRAGLAGRNEQFF
size: .; D: .; V: TRBV5-4; J: TRBJ1-4; DNA: TGTGCCAGCAGCTTGAGGACTCTGGAGACTAATGAAAAACTGTTTTTT; CDR3: CASSLRTLETNEKLFF
size: .; D: TRBD1; V: TRBV18; J: TRBJ1-2; DNA: TGTGCCAGCTCACCCCGACCGGGACAGGTGATTGGCTACACCTTC; CDR3: CASSPRPGQVIGYTF
size: .; D: TRBD2; V: TRBV7-3; J: TRBJ2-3; DNA: TGTGCCAGCAGCTTCGGGGGGTACACAGATACGCAGTATTTT; CDR3: CASSFGGYTDTQYF
size: .; D: .; V: TRBV7-2; J: TRBJ1-2; DNA: TGTGCCAGCAGCTTACCCCGGACATTTGGCTACACCTTC; CDR3: CASSLPRTFGYTF
size: .; D: .; V: TRBV7-2; J: TRBJ2-1; DNA: TGTGCCAGCAGCTTGGGACTGGTCTACAATGAGCAGTTCTTC; CDR3: CASSLGLVYNEQFF
size: .; D: TRBD1; V: TRBV7-3; J: TRBJ2-7; DNA: TGTGCCAGCAGCTCTGACCCGACAGGGGCAGGATACGAGCAGTACTTC; CDR3: CASSSDPTGAGYEQYF
size: .; D: TRBD1; V: TRBV6-6; J: TRBJ1-1; DNA: TGTGGGACAGGGAACACTGAAGCTTTCTTT; CDR3: CGTGNTEAFF
size: .; D: .; V: TRBV14; J: TRBJ2-7; DNA: TGTGCCAGCAGCCAATACCAGGGCTACGAGCAGTACTTC; CDR3: CASSQYQGYEQYF
size: few; D: .; V: TRBV28; J: TRBJ2-7; DNA: TGTGCCAGCAGTCGGACTGCCGGCTACTCCGAGCAGTACTTC; CDR3: CASSRTAGYSEQYF
size: few; D: .; V: TRBV4-3; J: TRBJ2-7; DNA: TGCGCCAGCAGCCCCTCAGGCCCTTTCTCCTACGAGCAGTACTTC; CDR3: CASSPSGPFSYEQYF
size: .; D: .; V: TRBV5-1; J: TRBJ1-4; DNA: TGCGCCAGCAGCTCGTCTGGACAGCCAACTAATGAAAAACTGTTTTTT; CDR3: CASSSSGQPTNEKLFF
size: .; D: .; V: TRBV29-1; J: TRBJ1-1; DNA: TGCAGCGCAGATCTTTCGACAGAGAACACTGAAGCTTTCTTT; CDR3: CSADLSTENTEAFF
size: .; D: .; V: TRBV7-2; J: TRBJ1-6; DNA: TGTGCCAGCAGCCTACAGGGTTATTCACCCCTCCACTTT; CDR3: CASSLQGYSPLHF
size: .; D: .; V: TRBV2; J: TRBJ1-4; DNA: TGTGCCAGCAGTGCCGAACGGGTTAATGAAAAACTGTTTTTT; CDR3: CASSAERVNEKLFF
size: once; D: .; V: TRBV5-1; J: TRBJ1-5; DNA: TGCGCCAGCAGCTTGATCCCAGGGGTCGGCAATCAGCCCCAGCATTTT; CDR3: CASSLIPGVGNQPQHF
size: .; D: .; V: TRBV2; J: TRBJ1-6; DNA: TGTGCCAGCAGTGAACGTTTACACAGCTCCTATAATTCACCCCTCCACTTT; CDR3: CASSERLHSSYNSPLHF
size: .; D: .; V: TRBV7-3; J: TRBJ2-1; DNA: TGTGCCAGCAGCTTAGGGGGGGCCGGAGGGCAGTTCTTC; CDR3: CASSLGGAGGQFF
size: .; D: .; V: TRBV29-1; J: TRBJ2-4; DNA: TGCAGCGTAGCCCAGGGAAACATTCAGTACTTC; CDR3: CSVAQGNIQYF
size: .; D: TRBD2; V: TRBV27; J: TRBJ2-1; DNA: TGTGCCAGCAGGCTAGCGGGGAGTTCCTACAATGAGCAGTTCTTC; CDR3: CASRLAGSSYNEQFF
size: once; D: .; V: TRBV7-2; J: TRBJ2-7; DNA: TGTGCCAGCAGCACCGACAGCTACGAGCAGTACTTC; CDR3: CASSTDSYEQYF
size: .; D: TRBD1; V: TRBV5-1; J: TRBJ2-7; DNA: TGCGCCAGCAGCCCGCGGGCAGGGGGCTACGAGCAGTACTTC; CDR3: CASSPRAGGYEQYF
size: .; D: TRBD1; V: TRBV7-6; J: TRBJ1-5; DNA: TGTGCCAGCAGGACGGCCTTGGACAGGGATTATAGCAATCAGCCCCAGCATTTT; CDR3: CASRTALDRDYSNQPQHF
size: .; D: .; V: TRBV5-4; J: TRBJ2-5; DNA: TGTGCCAGCAGCTTTGGTAGTAGTAACCCAGAGACCCAGTACTTC; CDR3: CASSFGSSNPETQYF
size: .; D: .; V: TRBV18; J: TRBJ2-7; DNA: TGTGCCAGCTCACCACCTACAGGACCCTACGAGCAGTACTTC; CDR3: CASSPPTGPYEQYF
size: once; D: .; V: TRBV5-1; J: TRBJ1-2; DNA: TGCGCCAGCAGCCTCCGGACGGGAGTTGGCGTTTCCTTCTATGGCTACACCTTC; CDR3: CASSLRTGVGVSFYGYTF
size: .; D: .; V: TRBV5-1; J: TRBJ2-7; DNA: TGCGCCAGCGGGCGGGACGGACCCTACGAGCAGTACTTC; CDR3: CASGRDGPYEQYF
size: .; D: .; V: TRBV9; J: TRBJ2-2; DNA: TGTGCCAGCAGCGTAGCTAGTACCGGGGAGCTGTTTTTT; CDR3: CASSVASTGELFF
size: .; D: .; V: TRBV14; J: TRBJ1-1; DNA: TGTGCCAGCAGCCAATTGCTCGGGAGCACTGAAGCTTTCTTT; CDR3: CASSQLLGSTEAFF
size: .; D: .; V: TRBV23-1; J: TRBJ1-2; DNA: TGCGCCAGCAGTCAGACCCTCGGGACCTTC; CDR3: CASSQTLGTF